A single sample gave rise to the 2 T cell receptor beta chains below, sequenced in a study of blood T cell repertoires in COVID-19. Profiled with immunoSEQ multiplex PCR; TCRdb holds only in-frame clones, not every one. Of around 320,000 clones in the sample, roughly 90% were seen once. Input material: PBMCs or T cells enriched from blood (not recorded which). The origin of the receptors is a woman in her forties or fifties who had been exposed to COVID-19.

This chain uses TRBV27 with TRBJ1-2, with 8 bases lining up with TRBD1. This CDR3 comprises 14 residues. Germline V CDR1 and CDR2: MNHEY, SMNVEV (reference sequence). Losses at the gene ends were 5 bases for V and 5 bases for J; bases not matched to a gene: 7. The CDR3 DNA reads TGTGCCAGCAGTCCGTGGCAGGGGGCTTATGGCTACACCTTC. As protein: CASSPWQGAYGYTF.

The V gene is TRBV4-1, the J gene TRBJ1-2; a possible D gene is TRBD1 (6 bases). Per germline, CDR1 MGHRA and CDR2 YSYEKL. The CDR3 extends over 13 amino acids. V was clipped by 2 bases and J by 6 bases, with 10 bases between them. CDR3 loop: CASSQRGFDGYTF. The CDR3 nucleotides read TGCGCCAGCAGCCAAAGGGGGTTCGATGGCTACACCTTC.